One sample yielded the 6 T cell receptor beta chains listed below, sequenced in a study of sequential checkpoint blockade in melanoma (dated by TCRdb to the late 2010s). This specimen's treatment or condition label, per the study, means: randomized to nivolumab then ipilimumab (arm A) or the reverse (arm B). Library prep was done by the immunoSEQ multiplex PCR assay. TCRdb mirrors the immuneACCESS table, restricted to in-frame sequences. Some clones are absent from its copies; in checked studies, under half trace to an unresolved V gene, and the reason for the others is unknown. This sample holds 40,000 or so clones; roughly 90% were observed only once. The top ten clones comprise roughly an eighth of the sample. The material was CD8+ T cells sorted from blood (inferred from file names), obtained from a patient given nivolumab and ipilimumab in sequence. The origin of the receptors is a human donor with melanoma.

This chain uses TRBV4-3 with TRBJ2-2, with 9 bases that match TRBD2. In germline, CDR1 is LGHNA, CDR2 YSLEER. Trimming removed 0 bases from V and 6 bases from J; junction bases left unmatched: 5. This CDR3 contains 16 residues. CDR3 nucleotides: TGCGCCAGCAGCCAAGATTCGCGGGGGGGTGCCGGGGAGCTGTTTTTT. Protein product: CASSQDSRGGAGELFF.

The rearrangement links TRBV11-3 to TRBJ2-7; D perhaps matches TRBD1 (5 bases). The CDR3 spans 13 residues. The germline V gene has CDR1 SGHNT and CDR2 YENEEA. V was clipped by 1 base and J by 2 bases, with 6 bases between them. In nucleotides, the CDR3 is TGTGCCAGCAGCTTAGGGGGCCCCTACGAGCAGTACGTC. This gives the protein CASSLGGPYEQYV.

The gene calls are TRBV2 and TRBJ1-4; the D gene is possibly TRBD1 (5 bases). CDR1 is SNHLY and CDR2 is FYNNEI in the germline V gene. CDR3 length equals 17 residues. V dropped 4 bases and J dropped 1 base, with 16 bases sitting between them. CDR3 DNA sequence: TGTGCCAGCAGTGCCGGACATCCGCAAATAACTAATGAAAAACTGTTTTTT. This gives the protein CASSAGHPQITNEKLFF.

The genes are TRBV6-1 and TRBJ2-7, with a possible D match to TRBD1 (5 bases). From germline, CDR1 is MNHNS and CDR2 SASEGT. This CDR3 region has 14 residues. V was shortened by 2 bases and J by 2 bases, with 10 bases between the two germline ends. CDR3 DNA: TGTGCCAGCAGTGAACTGTGGGGCCCCTACGAGCAGTACTTC. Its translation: CASSELWGPYEQYF.

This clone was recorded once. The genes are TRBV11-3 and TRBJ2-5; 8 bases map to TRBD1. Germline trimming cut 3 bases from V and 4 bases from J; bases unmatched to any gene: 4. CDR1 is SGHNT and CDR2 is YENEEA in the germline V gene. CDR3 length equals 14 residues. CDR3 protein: CASSLDRDGETQYF. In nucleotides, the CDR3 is TGTGCCAGCAGCTTGGACAGGGATGGAGAGACCCAGTACTTC.

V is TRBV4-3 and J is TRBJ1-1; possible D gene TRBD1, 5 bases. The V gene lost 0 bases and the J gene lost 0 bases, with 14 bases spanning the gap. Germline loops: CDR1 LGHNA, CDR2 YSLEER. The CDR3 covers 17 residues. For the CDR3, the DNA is TGCGCCAGCAGCCAAGACCCCCCGGAGGGGTTGAACACTGAAGCTTTCTTT. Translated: CASSQDPPEGLNTEAFF.